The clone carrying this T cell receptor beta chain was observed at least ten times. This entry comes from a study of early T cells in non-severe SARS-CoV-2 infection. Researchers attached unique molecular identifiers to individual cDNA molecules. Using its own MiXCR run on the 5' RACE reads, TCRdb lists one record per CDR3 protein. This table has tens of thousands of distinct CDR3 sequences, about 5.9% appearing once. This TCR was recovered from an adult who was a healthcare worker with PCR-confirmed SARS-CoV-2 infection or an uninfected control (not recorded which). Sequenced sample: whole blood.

The CDR3 DNA follows: TGTGCTAGTGGTTTGGCCCAGGGAATCGGAAACACCATATATTTT. Protein product: CASGLAQGIGNTIYF. V usage is TRBV12-5 and J usage is TRBJ1-3; perhaps TRBD1 as D (5 bases). The CDR3 sequence is 15 residues long. Trimming stripped 1 base from V and 4 bases from J, with 11 bases between. CDR1 is LGHNT and CDR2 is FRNRAP in the germline V gene.